These T cell receptor beta chains were read from a single sample in a study of T cell responses to AZD1222 COVID-19 vaccine. Here immunoSEQ multiplex PCR was the method, and the copy in TCRdb shows in-frame clones only, minus some. The sample carries about 140,000 clones, approximately 86% recorded once. Sequenced here: peripheral blood, sampled on day 0 of AZD1222 vaccination. These receptors all stem from an adult in good health. Each CDR3 is given with its conserved first and last residue. Fields, in order: J gene, V gene, CDR3 protein.

J gene: TRBJ2-2
V gene: TRBV7-9
CDR3 protein: CASNPRSGELDGELFF

J gene: TRBJ1-2
V gene: TRBV15
CDR3 protein: CATSRERGREDGYTF

J gene: TRBJ1-4
V gene: TRBV3-1/TRBV3-2
CDR3 protein: CASSPTWGTGDEKLFF

J gene: TRBJ1-5
V gene: TRBV28
CDR3 protein: CASSINRSSQPQHF

J gene: TRBJ1-5
V gene: TRBV29-1
CDR3 protein: CSVDIGYSNQPQHF

J gene: TRBJ2-5
V gene: TRBV2
CDR3 protein: CASRQETQYF

J gene: TRBJ1-1
V gene: TRBV5-1
CDR3 protein: CASSSQGTNTEAFF

J gene: TRBJ2-3
V gene: TRBV7-2
CDR3 protein: CASSLAAGGTGDTQYF

J gene: TRBJ1-5
V gene: TRBV5-8
CDR3 protein: CASRTAPDRAYQPQHF

J gene: TRBJ1-5
V gene: TRBV19
CDR3 protein: CASSPSRGAKNQPQHF

J gene: TRBJ1-1
V gene: TRBV3-1/TRBV3-2
CDR3 protein: CASSQEQVVNTEAFF

J gene: TRBJ2-2
V gene: TRBV2
CDR3 protein: CASSGASNTGELFF

J gene: TRBJ2-7
V gene: TRBV6-1
CDR3 protein: CASSERWVDEQYF

J gene: TRBJ1-3
V gene: TRBV5-1
CDR3 protein: CASSVGTAGNTIYF

J gene: TRBJ2-7
V gene: TRBV2
CDR3 protein: CASSVGREGGYEQYF

J gene: TRBJ2-1
V gene: TRBV6-5
CDR3 protein: CASSYSEFGNEQFF

J gene: TRBJ2-2
V gene: TRBV30
CDR3 protein: CAWKGSGSGELFF

J gene: TRBJ1-2
V gene: TRBV29-1
CDR3 protein: CSVEAGGLGYTF

J gene: TRBJ2-7
V gene: TRBV18
CDR3 protein: CASSPDGTSLTRQYF

J gene: TRBJ1-2
V gene: TRBV6-6
CDR3 protein: CASRLLFNYGYTF

J gene: TRBJ2-1
V gene: TRBV5-8
CDR3 protein: CASSPGTSGYNEQFF

J gene: TRBJ2-1
V gene: TRBV4-3
CDR3 protein: CASSYRDFLSYNEQFF

J gene: TRBJ2-3
V gene: TRBV28
CDR3 protein: CASSLAGIVDTQYF

J gene: TRBJ1-5
V gene: TRBV2
CDR3 protein: CASTLGEGGQPQHF

J gene: TRBJ1-2
V gene: TRBV9
CDR3 protein: CASSVESSGTSYTF

J gene: TRBJ2-1
V gene: TRBV30
CDR3 protein: CAWSPSQLNEQFF

J gene: TRBJ2-1
V gene: TRBV7-9
CDR3 protein: CASSRELGNEQFF

J gene: TRBJ1-4
V gene: TRBV6-6
CDR3 protein: CASRRRNISATNEKLFF

J gene: TRBJ1-2
V gene: TRBV25-1
CDR3 protein: CASSEIEGARGTYKGYTF